These 3 T cell receptor beta chains share one sample of origin, sequenced in a study of cytomegalovirus exposure and HLA in healthy donors. PCR involved 60 Vbeta and 13 Jbeta primers. Here immunoSEQ multiplex PCR was the method, and the copy in TCRdb shows in-frame clones only, minus some. This sample has approximately 70,000 clones, with about 70% found just once. The specimen was PBMCs. The receptors shown here come from a woman in her fifties or sixties in good health and CMV-seropositive.

V gene TRBV10-1 combines with J gene TRBJ2-1, with 9 bases matching TRBD2. V lost 10 bases to trimming and J lost 0 bases; unmatched junction nucleotides: 7. Germline V lookup: CDR1 WNHNN, CDR2 SYGVQD (reference sequence). There are 15 residues in the CDR3. CDR3 sequence: CATEAGGSSYNEQFF. Written as DNA, the CDR3 is TGCGCCACCGAGGCGGGAGGGAGCTCCTACAATGAGCAGTTCTTC.

The chain has TRBV5-1 and TRBJ2-7; 8 bases map to TRBD1. The CDR3 has 14 residues. The germline V gene encodes CDR1 SGHRS and CDR2 YFSETQ. With 3 bases clipped from V and 0 bases from J, the junction kept 2 bases outside the gene matches. CDR3 region: CASSSTGASYEQYF. The CDR3 DNA sequence: TGCGCCAGCAGCTCGACAGGGGCCTCCTACGAGCAGTACTTC.

The chain joins TRBV30 to TRBJ2-2; D possibly corresponds to TRBD1 (7 bases). Germline V lookup: CDR1 GTSNPN, CDR2 SVGIG (reference sequence). V shed 4 bases and J shed 7 bases, with 16 bases lying between them. CDR3 length equals 14 residues. This chain's CDR3 is CAWNRQGGGGELFF. CDR3 DNA sequence: TGTGCCTGGAACCGACAGGGAGGCGGCGGGGAGCTGTTTTTT.